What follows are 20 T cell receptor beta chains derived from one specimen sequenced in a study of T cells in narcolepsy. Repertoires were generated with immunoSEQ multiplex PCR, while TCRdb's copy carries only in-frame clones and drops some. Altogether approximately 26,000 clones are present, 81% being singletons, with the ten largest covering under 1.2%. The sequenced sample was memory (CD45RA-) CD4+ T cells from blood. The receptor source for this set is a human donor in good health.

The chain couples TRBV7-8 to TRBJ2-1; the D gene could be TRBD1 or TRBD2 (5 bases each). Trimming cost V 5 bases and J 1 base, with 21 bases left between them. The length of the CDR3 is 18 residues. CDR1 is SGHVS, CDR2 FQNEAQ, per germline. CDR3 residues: CASSGDSNIGESYNEQFF. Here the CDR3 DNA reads TGTGCCAGCAGCGGTGACTCCAATATAGGGGAGTCCTACAATGAGCAGTTCTTC.

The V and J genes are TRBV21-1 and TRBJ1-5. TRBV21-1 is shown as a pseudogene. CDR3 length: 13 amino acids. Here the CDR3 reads CASSKSSNQPQHF. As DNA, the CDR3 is TGTGCCAGCAGCAAATCGAGCAATCAGCCCCAGCATTTT.

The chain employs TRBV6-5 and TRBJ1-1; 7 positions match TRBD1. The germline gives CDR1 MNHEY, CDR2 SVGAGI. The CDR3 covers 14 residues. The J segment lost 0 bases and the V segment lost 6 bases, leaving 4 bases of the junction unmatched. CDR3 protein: CASRKQGMNTEAFF. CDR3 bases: TGTGCCAGCAGAAAACAGGGGATGAACACTGAAGCTTTCTTT.

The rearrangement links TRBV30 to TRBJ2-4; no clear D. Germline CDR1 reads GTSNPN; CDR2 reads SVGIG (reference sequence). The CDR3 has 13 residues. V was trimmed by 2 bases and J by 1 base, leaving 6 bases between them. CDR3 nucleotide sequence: TGTGCCTGGAGTCGAATGGCCAAAAACATTCAGTACTTC. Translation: CAWSRMAKNIQYF.

Here the CDR3 reads CASSFGDRGSGANVLTF. The CDR3 nucleotides are TGTGCCAGCAGTTTCGGGGACAGGGGATCTGGGGCCAACGTCCTGACTTTC. The chain combines TRBV27 with TRBJ2-6; 10 nucleotides match TRBD1. Trimming took 3 bases from V and 1 from J; bases not matched to a gene: 3. The CDR3 runs 17 residues. Germline V lookup: CDR1 MNHEY, CDR2 SMNVEV (reference sequence).

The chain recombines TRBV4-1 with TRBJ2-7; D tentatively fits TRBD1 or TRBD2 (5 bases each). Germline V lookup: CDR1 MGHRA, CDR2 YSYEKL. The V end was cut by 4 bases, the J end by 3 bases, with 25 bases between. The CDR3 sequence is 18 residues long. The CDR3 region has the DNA TGCGCCAGCAGCCTCTCCTCGTCTGGGGGTTCTCACCACTACGAGCAGTACTTC. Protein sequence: CASSLSSSGGSHHYEQYF.

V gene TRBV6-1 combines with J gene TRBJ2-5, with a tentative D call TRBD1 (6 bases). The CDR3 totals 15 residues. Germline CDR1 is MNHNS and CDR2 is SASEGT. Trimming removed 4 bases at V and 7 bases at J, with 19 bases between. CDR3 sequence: CASSARTGSHGTQYF. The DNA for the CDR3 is TGTGCCAGCAGTGCCCGAACAGGGAGCCATGGGACCCAGTACTTC.

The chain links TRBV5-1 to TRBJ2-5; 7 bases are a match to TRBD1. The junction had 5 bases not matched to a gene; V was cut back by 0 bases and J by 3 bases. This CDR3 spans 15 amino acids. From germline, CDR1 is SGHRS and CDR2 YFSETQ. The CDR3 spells CASSLGGQPEETQYF. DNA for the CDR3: TGCGCCAGCAGCTTGGGGGGACAGCCCGAAGAGACCCAGTACTTC.

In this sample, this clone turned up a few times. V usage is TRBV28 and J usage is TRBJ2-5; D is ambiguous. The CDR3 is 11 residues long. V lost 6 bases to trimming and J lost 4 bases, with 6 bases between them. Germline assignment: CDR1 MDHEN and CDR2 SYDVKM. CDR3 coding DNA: TGTGCCAGCAGATACGCAGAGACCCAGTACTTC. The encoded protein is CASRYAETQYF.

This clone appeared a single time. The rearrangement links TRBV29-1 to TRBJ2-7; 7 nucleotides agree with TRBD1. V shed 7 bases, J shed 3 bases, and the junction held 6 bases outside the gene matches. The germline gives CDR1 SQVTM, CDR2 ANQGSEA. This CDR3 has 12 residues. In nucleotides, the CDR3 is TGCAGCGGTACAGGGGAGTACTACGAGCAGTACTTC. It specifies CSGTGEYYEQYF.

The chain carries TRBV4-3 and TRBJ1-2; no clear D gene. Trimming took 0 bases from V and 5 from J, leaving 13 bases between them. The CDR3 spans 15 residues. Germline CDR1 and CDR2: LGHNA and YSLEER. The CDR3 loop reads CASSQDTSFPYGYTF. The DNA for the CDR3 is TGCGCCAGCAGCCAAGATACAAGCTTTCCTTATGGCTACACCTTC.

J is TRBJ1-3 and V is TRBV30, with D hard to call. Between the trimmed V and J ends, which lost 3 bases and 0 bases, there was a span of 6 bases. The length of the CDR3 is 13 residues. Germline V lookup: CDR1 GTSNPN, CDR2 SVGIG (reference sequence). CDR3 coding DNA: TGTGCCTGGAGCCGTGTCTCTGGAAACACCATATATTTT. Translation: CAWSRVSGNTIYF.

The CDR3 DNA reads as TGTGCCAGCACCCCGCAGGGGTACACCGGGGAGCTGTTTTTT. Its translation: CASTPQGYTGELFF. This chain links TRBV7-9 with TRBJ2-2; a possible D gene is TRBD1 (6 bases). With 7 bases removed from V and 3 bases from J, the gap between germline ends came to 12 bases. The CDR3 has 14 amino acids. The germline V gene encodes CDR1 SEHNR and CDR2 FQNEAQ (reference sequence).

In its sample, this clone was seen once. The CDR3 is CASRQDTGAYGYTF. The CDR3 DNA reads as TGCGCCAGCAGACAGGATACAGGGGCCTATGGCTACACCTTC. This rearrangement joins TRBV5-1 to TRBJ1-2; 7 nucleotides match TRBD1. Germline V gene lookup returns CDR1 SGHRS and CDR2 YFSETQ. Unmatched junction bases numbered 8, after V lost 5 bases and J lost 4 bases. The length of the CDR3 is 14 residues.

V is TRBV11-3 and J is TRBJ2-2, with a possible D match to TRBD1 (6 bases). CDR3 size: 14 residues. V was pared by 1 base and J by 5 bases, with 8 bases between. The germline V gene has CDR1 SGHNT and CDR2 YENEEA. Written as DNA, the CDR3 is TGTGCCAGCAGCTTAGTAGGGGGAACCGGGGAGCTGTTTTTT. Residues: CASSLVGGTGELFF.

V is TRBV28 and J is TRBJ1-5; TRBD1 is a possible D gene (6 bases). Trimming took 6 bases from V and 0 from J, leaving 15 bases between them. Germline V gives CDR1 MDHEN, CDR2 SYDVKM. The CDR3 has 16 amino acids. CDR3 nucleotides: TGTGCCAGCAGCCACACGGGGGCTCCTAGCAATCAGCCCCAGCATTTT. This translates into CASSHTGAPSNQPQHF. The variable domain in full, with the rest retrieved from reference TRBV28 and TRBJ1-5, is DVKVTQSSRYLVKRTGEKVFLECVQDMDHENMFWYRQDPGLGLRLIYFSYDVKMKEKGDIPEGYSVSREKKERFSLILESASTNQTSMYLCASSHTGAPSNQPQHFGDGTRLSIL.

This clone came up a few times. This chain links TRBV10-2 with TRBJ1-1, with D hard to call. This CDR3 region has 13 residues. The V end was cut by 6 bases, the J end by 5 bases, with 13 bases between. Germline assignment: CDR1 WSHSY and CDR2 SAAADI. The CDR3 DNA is TGCGCCAGCAGAGGATACGGGAGGACTGAAGCTTTCTTT. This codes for CASRGYGRTEAFF.

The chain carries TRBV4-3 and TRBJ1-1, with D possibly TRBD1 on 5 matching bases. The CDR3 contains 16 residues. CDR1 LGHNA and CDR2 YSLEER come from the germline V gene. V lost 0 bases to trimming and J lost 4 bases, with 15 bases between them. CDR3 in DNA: TGCGCCAGCAGCCAAGACCGTGGGTTAGGGGTCACTGAAGCTTTCTTT. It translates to CASSQDRGLGVTEAFF.

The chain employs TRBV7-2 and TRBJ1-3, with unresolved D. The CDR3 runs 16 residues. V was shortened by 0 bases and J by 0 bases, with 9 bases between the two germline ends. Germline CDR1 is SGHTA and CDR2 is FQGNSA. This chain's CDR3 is CASSLAEASSGNTIYF. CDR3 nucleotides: TGTGCCAGCAGCTTAGCGGAGGCCAGCTCTGGAAACACCATATATTTT.

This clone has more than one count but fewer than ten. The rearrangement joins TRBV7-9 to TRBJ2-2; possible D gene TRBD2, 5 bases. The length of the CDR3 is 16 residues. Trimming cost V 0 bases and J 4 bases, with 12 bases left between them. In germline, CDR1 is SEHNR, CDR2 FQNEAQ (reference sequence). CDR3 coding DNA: TGTGCCAGCAGCTTAGCCCTAGGAGGAGGCACCGGGGAGCTGTTTTTT. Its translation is CASSLALGGGTGELFF.